These T cell receptor beta chains were read from a single sample in a study of cytomegalovirus exposure and HLA in healthy donors. TCRdb's table, derived via immunoSEQ multiplex PCR, lists solely in-frame clones and lacks some. The data contain fewer than 200,000 clones, 70% to 90% of them singletons. Sequencing input: PBMCs. The source is a woman between 18 and 30 years old in good health and CMV-seronegative. Both conserved end residues are part of each CDR3. D genes are given only for firm matches. Not every row has a clone size; where given, it reads once, few, many or a size class.

v_gene	abundance	j_gene	d_gene	CDR3nt	CDR3aa
TRBV5-1	.	TRBJ2-7	TRBD2	TGCGCCAGCAGCTTTGCTAGCGGGAGGGTTGAGCAGTACTTC	CASSFASGRVEQYF
TRBV29-1	.	TRBJ1-1	.	TGCAGCGTTGAAGATCCTGGAGGGCGGGGAGCTTTCTTT	CSVEDPGGRGAFF
TRBV27	.	TRBJ2-7	TRBD2	TGTGCCAGCAGTCCGGGGACTAGCGGGGATTACGAGCAGTACTTC	CASSPGTSGDYEQYF
TRBV14	.	TRBJ2-5	TRBD1	TGTGCCAGCAGCCATCCCGGGACAGTTGGGAGAGAGACCCAGTACTTC	CASSHPGTVGRETQYF
TRBV9	.	TRBJ2-7	TRBD2	TGTGCCAGCAGCGTAGAAGCTACTAGCGGAACCTACGAGCAGTACTTC	CASSVEATSGTYEQYF
TRBV28	few	TRBJ1-3	.	TGTGCCAGCAGCCGGGAGGCTGGAAACACCATATATTTT	CASSREAGNTIYF
TRBV5-4	.	TRBJ1-2	.	TGTGCCAGCAGCTACCTTCAGGGCTACACCTTC	CASSYLQGYTF
TRBV6-5	few	TRBJ1-1	.	TGTGCCAGCAGTCTAGACAGGCAGAACACTGAAGCTTTCTTT	CASSLDRQNTEAFF
TRBV5-6	.	TRBJ1-4	.	TGTGCCAGCAGCTGGTCCGGGACTTCAACAACTAATGAAAAACTGTTTTTT	CASSWSGTSTTNEKLFF
TRBV7-2	once	TRBJ2-7	.	TGTGCCAGCAGCTTTGGGGGGAGCTACGAGCAGTACTTC	CASSFGGSYEQYF
TRBV5-1	once	TRBJ1-2	TRBD1	TGCGCCAGCAGCCCCGGAGGGACAGGGGAGAACTATGGCTACACCTTC	CASSPGGTGENYGYTF
TRBV4-2	.	TRBJ2-1	.	TGTGCCAGCAGCCAAGTCCGCAATGAGCAGTTCTTC	CASSQVRNEQFF
TRBV6-5	.	TRBJ2-7	.	TGTGCCAGCAGTTACCTCGGTCCGACAGAGTCCTACGAGCAGTACTTC	CASSYLGPTESYEQYF
TRBV28	.	TRBJ2-1	.	TGTGCCAGCAGTTTTTTAGGGGTTTCCTACAATGAGCAGTTCTTC	CASSFLGVSYNEQFF
TRBV4-2	.	TRBJ2-7	TRBD1	TGTGCCAGCAGCCAAGATAGGGGACAGGTGGACGAGCAGTACTTC	CASSQDRGQVDEQYF
TRBV7-9	.	TRBJ2-7	TRBD2	TGTTCCAGCAGCTTATATTTCGGGAGGGACTCCTACGAGCAGTACTTC	CSSSLYFGRDSYEQYF
TRBV5-3	.	TRBJ2-1	TRBD2	TGTGCCAGAAGCTTCGGCGGGAGGGGAAACAATGAGCAGTTCTTC	CARSFGGRGNNEQFF
TRBV5-4	.	TRBJ2-7	TRBD1	TGTGCCAGCAGTCCCGGGACAGGGGCTACCTACGAGCAGTACTTC	CASSPGTGATYEQYF
TRBV11-2	.	TRBJ2-2	TRBD1	TGTGCCAGCAGCTTATTTACAGGGGGCGTGAGCACCGGGGAGCTGTTTTTT	CASSLFTGGVSTGELFF
TRBV2	.	TRBJ2-7	TRBD2	TGTGCCAGCAGTGCGGGACTAGCGCGTGGCGAGCAGTACTTC	CASSAGLARGEQYF
TRBV28	.	TRBJ2-7	.	TGTGCCAGCAGTTTCCCCTTGGAGTCTCCAGCCTACGAGCAGTACTTC	CASSFPLESPAYEQYF
TRBV5-1	.	TRBJ2-1	.	TGCGCCAGCAGCTTGGATCTGAATGAGCAGTTCTTC	CASSLDLNEQFF
TRBV30	.	TRBJ2-7	.	TGTGCCTGGAAATCAGGGGGGTGGACCTACGAGCAGTACTTC	CAWKSGGWTYEQYF
TRBV9	.	TRBJ2-1	TRBD2	TGTGCCAGCAGCGTAGCTCACGGGAGGGCGGATGAGCAGTTCTTC	CASSVAHGRADEQFF
TRBV27	.	TRBJ2-2	.	TGTGCCACCAGGACAGCCAACACCGGGGAGCTGTTTTTT	CATRTANTGELFF
TRBV5-8	.	TRBJ1-5	TRBD1	TGTGCCAGCAGTCAGGGCTTATACGGGACAGGTAGCAATCAGCCCCAGCATTTT	CASSQGLYGTGSNQPQHF
TRBV28	.	TRBJ2-7	TRBD2	TGTGCCAGCCTTAGCGCAGGGAGGGACGAGCAGTACTTC	CASLSAGRDEQYF
TRBV6-5	few	TRBJ1-5	.	TGTGCCAGCAGTGAAGGGGGGGCTCCTCAGCCCCAGCATTTT	CASSEGGAPQPQHF
TRBV5-1	once	TRBJ2-7	.	TGCGCCAGCAGCTTCCTTAGCGGACCCTCCTACGAGCAGTACTTC	CASSFLSGPSYEQYF
TRBV5-6	.	TRBJ2-1	TRBD2	TGTGCCAGCATCCCGGGCAGGGCTAGCGGTTACAATGAGCAGTTCTTC	CASIPGRASGYNEQFF
TRBV4-2	.	TRBJ2-3	TRBD2	TGTGCCAGCAGCTTTCTAGCGGGAGGGCGGACAGATACGCAGTATTTT	CASSFLAGGRTDTQYF
TRBV2	.	TRBJ2-1	.	TGTGCCAGCGCGTACTACAATGAGCAGTTCTTC	CASAYYNEQFF
TRBV9	few	TRBJ2-5	.	TGTGCCAGCAGCTCCCCCCTCAGGGGTGGCTGGGAGACCCAGTACTTC	CASSSPLRGGWETQYF
TRBV6-5	.	TRBJ1-1	.	TGTGCCAGCAGTGACCGGACTACTGAAGCTTTCTTT	CASSDRTTEAFF
TRBV4-3	.	TRBJ2-3	TRBD2	TGCGCCAGCAGCGGGAGGACTAGCGGAGATACGCAGTATTTT	CASSGRTSGDTQYF
TRBV6-6	.	TRBJ2-7	.	TGTGCCAGCAGTTACCACGCGGGGAACCAGGGAGAGCAGTACTTC	CASSYHAGNQGEQYF
TRBV11-2	.	TRBJ2-1	TRBD2	TGTGCCAGCAGCTTAGCGGGAGGGCCTGTTGAGCAGTTCTTC	CASSLAGGPVEQFF
TRBV18	.	TRBJ1-1	.	TGTGCCAGCTCACCCCTTCTCCTAAGTGGGGGCAACACTGAAGCTTTCTTT	CASSPLLLSGGNTEAFF
TRBV14	.	TRBJ2-5	TRBD1	TGTGCCAGCAGCCAGCGGACAGGGGGCTTTGAGACCCAGTACTTC	CASSQRTGGFETQYF
TRBV7-6	few	TRBJ2-5	.	TGTGCCAGCAGCTCCCAGGGTGCCCAGTACTTC	CASSSQGAQYF
TRBV11-2	.	TRBJ2-2	.	TGTGCCAGCAGCTTAGCCAGGCTCGGGGAGCTGTTTTTT	CASSLARLGELFF
TRBV7-2	.	TRBJ2-1	.	TGTGCCAGCAGCTCACCGATACTAGCTGAGCAGTTCTTC	CASSSPILAEQFF
TRBV2	.	TRBJ1-2	TRBD1	TGTGCCAGCTCCAATCCGGGACAGCAGATGTATGGCTACACCTTC	CASSNPGQQMYGYTF
TRBV19	.	TRBJ2-3	.	TGTGCCAGTACCCCTCTCTATACTGCCCCTAGCACAGATACGCAGTATTTT	CASTPLYTAPSTDTQYF
TRBV6-6	few	TRBJ1-4	.	TGTGCCAGCAGTTACTCAACGGCCCCGGGGGAAAAACTGTTTTTT	CASSYSTAPGEKLFF
TRBV12-5	.	TRBJ2-6	.	TGTGCTAGTGGTTTGTCCGCTGGGGCCAACGTCCTGACTTTC	CASGLSAGANVLTF
TRBV4-1	.	TRBJ1-1	.	TGCGCCAGCAGCCAAGATGTATTGGGCCCCACTGAAGCTTTCTTT	CASSQDVLGPTEAFF
TRBV19	.	TRBJ2-5	.	TGTGCCAGTAGTATTGCGGGACAATGGACAGGAGAGACCCAGTACTTC	CASSIAGQWTGETQYF
TRBV9	.	TRBJ1-5	.	TGTGCCAGCAGCGTAGGGGCTTCCAATCAGCCCCAGCATTTT	CASSVGASNQPQHF
TRBV5-6	.	TRBJ2-3	TRBD2	TGTGCCAGCAGCTTCAGTAGCGGGAGCACAGATACGCAGTATTTT	CASSFSSGSTDTQYF
TRBV18	.	TRBJ1-6	TRBD1	TGTGCCAGCTCACCACTTAAACCGACAGGGAGCTCCTATAATTCACCCCTCCACTTT	CASSPLKPTGSSYNSPLHF
TRBV6-1	.	TRBJ2-3	TRBD2	TGTGCCAGCAGTGAACGAGCGGGAAGCACAGATACGCAGTATTTT	CASSERAGSTDTQYF
TRBV19	few	TRBJ1-3	TRBD1	TGTGCCAGTAGGCGGGACAGGGGCTCTGGAAACACCATATATTTT	CASRRDRGSGNTIYF
TRBV28	.	TRBJ1-2	.	TGTGCCAGCACCCTGCGGACAATGTACTATGGCTACACCTTC	CASTLRTMYYGYTF
TRBV11-3	.	TRBJ2-1	TRBD2	TGTGCCAGCAGCGTAAGCGGGAAGGGAGACGATGAGCAGTTCTTC	CASSVSGKGDDEQFF
TRBV7-9	.	TRBJ2-1	.	TGTGCCAGCAGCTTAGGGGACTTACCCGCCCGAGGGTTCTTC	CASSLGDLPARGFF
TRBV19	.	TRBJ2-2	TRBD1	TGTGCCAGTACACCGACGGACAGGGGATCGAACACCGGGGAGCTGTTTTTT	CASTPTDRGSNTGELFF
TRBV7-9	many	TRBJ2-1	.	TGTGCCAGCAGCTTAGTTAATCTAGTTGAGCAGTTCTTC	CASSLVNLVEQFF